These 24 T cell receptor beta chains came from one sample sequenced in a study of TIL therapy for anti-PD-1-resistant metastatic lung cancer. As to time point: pre-treatment sample, taken before nivolumab and TIL therapy. The libraries were made with immunoSEQ v3. The data were produced by immunoSEQ multiplex PCR, yet TCRdb's version contains in-frame clones alone and is incomplete. The sample lists some 57,000 clones, around 87% occurring once. Here the sequenced sample was blood, taken at baseline. The receptors were gathered from a person between 25 and 80 years old with non-small cell lung cancer.

The V and J genes are TRBV10-2 and TRBJ2-3; 8 positions agree with TRBD2. This CDR3 spans 17 amino acids. The trim removed 2 bases at V and 6 bases at J, leaving 13 bases unmatched. Per germline, CDR1 WSHSY and CDR2 SAAADI. CDR3 DNA sequence: TGCGCCAGCAGTGAGCCCAGGTTGATAGCGGGACGCGATACGCAGTATTTT. This codes for CASSEPRLIAGRDTQYF.

The chain joins TRBV18 to TRBJ2-5; the D gene is possibly TRBD1 (5 bases). Trimming shortened V by 0 bases and J by 1 base, and 9 bases separated the two germline ends. The CDR3 has 15 residues. The germline CDR1 and CDR2 sequences are KGHSH and LQKENI. The CDR3 coding sequence is TGTGCCAGCTCACCACCGGGGCGGCTCCAAGAGACCCAGTACTTC. Translating it yields CASSPPGRLQETQYF.

This chain joins TRBV7-9 and TRBJ2-6; D gene ambiguous. This CDR3 is 16 amino acids long. The germline V and J ends were trimmed by 5 bases and 0 bases, with 11 bases remaining between them. Germline CDR1 reads SEHNR; CDR2 reads FQNEAQ (reference sequence). CDR3 DNA: TGTGCCAGCAGCCTAACAGCACTCTCTGGGGCCAACGTCCTGACTTTC. It is translated as CASSLTALSGANVLTF.

The chain uses TRBV10-1 and TRBJ2-3; D is possibly TRBD2 (6 bases). This CDR3 comprises 18 residues. The V gene lost 3 bases and the J gene lost 0 bases, with 19 bases spanning the gap. Germline lookup yields CDR1 WNHNN and CDR2 SYGVQD (reference sequence). The CDR3 region is CASSDRVISGTSTDTQYF. The CDR3, as DNA: TGCGCCAGCAGTGACCGGGTTATTAGCGGAACTAGCACAGATACGCAGTATTTT.

The V and J genes are TRBV5-1 and TRBJ2-3, with D perhaps assigned TRBD1 or TRBD2 (5 bases each). The V end was cut by 4 bases, the J end by 3 bases, with 21 bases between. CDR3 length: 17 residues. Per the germline V gene, CDR1 is SGHRS and CDR2 is YFSETQ. This CDR3 reads CASSLALGRSTTDTQYF. For the CDR3, the DNA is TGCGCCAGCAGCCTAGCCCTGGGACGTTCGACTACAGATACGCAGTATTTT.

The rearrangement joins TRBV5-6 to TRBJ1-1, with TRBD1 matching over 11 bases. Trimming removed 0 bases from V and 7 bases from J; junction bases left unmatched: 5. The CDR3 has 15 amino acids. From germline, CDR1 is SGHDT and CDR2 YYEEEE. The CDR3 nucleotides are TGTGCCAGCAGCTTGGCGGACAGGGGGCTAATTGAAGCTTTCTTT. Translating gives CASSLADRGLIEAFF.

The chain carries TRBV3-1 (or the pseudogene TRBV3-2) and TRBJ2-5; 11 nucleotides agree with TRBD2. The CDR3 loop spans 12 amino acids. J gave up 9 bases and V 4 bases, and 1 base lay outside the gene matches. The germline gives CDR1 LGHDT, CDR2 YNNKEL (reference sequence). The CDR3: CASSPSGRPQYF. The DNA of the CDR3 is TGTGCCAGCAGCCCTAGCGGGAGGCCCCAGTACTTC.

The rearrangement joins TRBV29-1 to TRBJ2-5; TRBD2 might be the D (5 bases). The germline V and J ends were trimmed by 3 bases and 9 bases, with 20 bases remaining between them. Germline assignment: CDR1 SQVTM and CDR2 ANQGSEA. There are 14 residues in the CDR3. The CDR3 protein is CSVDERGSSSAQYF. The CDR3 coding sequence is TGCAGCGTTGATGAAAGAGGGAGCAGCTCGGCCCAGTACTTC.

The chain uses TRBV6-5 and TRBJ2-7, with D unresolved. CDR1 and CDR2 (germline): MNHEY, SVGAGI. CDR3 length equals 13 residues. The germline V and J ends were trimmed by 6 bases and 2 bases, with 11 bases remaining between them. The CDR3 bases are TGTGCCAGCAGCGCGAACATCGCCTACGAGCAGTACTTC. It yields the protein CASSANIAYEQYF.

V usage is TRBV2 and J usage is TRBJ2-7; 8 bases align to TRBD2. CDR3 length: 14 amino acids. CDR1 is SNHLY and CDR2 is FYNNEI in the germline V gene. The trim removed 4 bases at V and 4 bases at J, leaving 6 bases unmatched. Here the CDR3 reads CASSAAGGKYEQYF. CDR3 DNA: TGTGCCAGCAGTGCGGCGGGAGGAAAGTACGAGCAGTACTTC.

The V and J genes are TRBV30 and TRBJ1-3; 10 positions match TRBD1. The germline CDR1 and CDR2 sequences are GTSNPN and SVGIG (reference sequence). V lost 5 bases to trimming and J lost 3 bases; unmatched junction nucleotides: 4. The CDR3 spans 14 residues. The CDR3 loop reads CAWGQGGGGNTIYF. CDR3 DNA: TGTGCCTGGGGACAGGGGGGAGGTGGAAACACCATATATTTT.

The chain joins TRBV18 to TRBJ1-3, with D unresolved. Trimming pared 2 bases from V and 0 bases from J, leaving 11 bases between. CDR1 is KGHSH and CDR2 is LQKENI in the germline V gene. The CDR3 contains 16 residues. CDR3 amino acids: CASSPVAAHSGNTIYF. Here the CDR3 DNA reads TGTGCCAGCTCACCAGTGGCAGCTCACTCTGGAAACACCATATATTTT. Complete variable domain (other parts from reference TRBV18 and TRBJ1-3): NAGVMQNPRHLVRRRGQEARLRCSPMKGHSHVYWYRQLPEEGLKFMVYLQKENIIDESGMPKERFSAEFPKEGPSILRIQQVVRGDSAAYFCASSPVAAHSGNTIYFGEGSWLTVV.

The chain has TRBV19 and TRBJ1-2, with 9 bases aligning to TRBD1. This CDR3 contains 14 residues. The V segment lost 8 bases and the J segment 4 bases; nucleotides outside the gene matches: 8. Germline V gene sequence: CDR1 LNHDA, CDR2 SQIVND (reference sequence). CDR3 sequence reads: CASFPGTGSYGYTF. The CDR3 coding sequence is TGTGCCAGTTTCCCCGGGACAGGGTCCTATGGCTACACCTTC.

This chain connects TRBV5-4 to TRBJ1-2; D might be TRBD1 (5 bases). This CDR3 is built from 16 residues. Germline-derived CDR1 and CDR2 are SGHNT and YYREEE (reference sequence). With 3 bases removed from V and 8 bases from J, the gap between germline ends came to 23 bases. The CDR3 region has the DNA TGTGCCAGCAGCTCGGGGCAGGGCTCGTTTTCTGGCGGCTACACCTTC. Its protein is CASSSGQGSFSGGYTF.

This clone was counted a single time. This CDR3 reads CASSLASPGNEQFF. As DNA, the CDR3 is TGCGCCAGCAGCTTGGCCTCCCCGGGTAATGAGCAGTTCTTC. The J gene is TRBJ2-1, the V gene TRBV5-1; D uncertain. The CDR3 totals 14 residues. The ends were cut back, 0 bases at V and 7 bases at J, with 11 bases in the middle. Germline V gene lookup returns CDR1 SGHRS and CDR2 YFSETQ.

This clone was seen more than once but under ten times. CDR3: CASSFRRTGGRQPQHF. CDR3 sequence (DNA): TGTGCCAGCAGTTTCCGGAGGACAGGGGGTAGGCAGCCCCAGCATTTT. The genes are TRBV28 and TRBJ1-5; 10 nucleotides match TRBD1. CDR3 size: 16 residues. The junction had 9 bases not matched to a gene; V was cut back by 3 bases and J by 7 bases. Germline CDR1 MDHEN, CDR2 SYDVKM.

The chain links TRBV6-6 to TRBJ1-5; D remains unclear. CDR1 is MNHNY and CDR2 is SVGAGI in the germline V gene (reference sequence). The CDR3 runs to 13 residues. Trimming took 6 bases from V and 5 from J, leaving 11 bases between them. CDR3 in amino acids: CASSLGSDQPQHF. DNA of the CDR3: TGTGCCAGCAGCCTTGGGTCGGATCAGCCCCAGCATTTT.

This clone was observed a handful of times. This sequence joins TRBV10-1 and TRBJ1-1; TRBD1 is a possible D gene (5 bases). With 0 bases removed from V and 5 bases from J, the gap between germline ends came to 7 bases. Per germline, CDR1 WNHNN and CDR2 SYGVQD (reference sequence). The CDR3 contains 13 residues. As DNA, the CDR3 is TGCGCCAGCAGTGAGTCGAGGGGTACTGAAGCTTTCTTT. Translated: CASSESRGTEAFF.

As for this clone: The junction shows a germline mismatch at one end, possibly a read error. The chain couples TRBV9 to TRBJ2-1; perhaps TRBD2 as D (7 bases). The germline V gene encodes CDR1 SGDLS and CDR2 YYNGEE. The CDR3 runs 15 residues. DNA for the CDR3: TGTGCCAGCAGCGTAGAGGGGGGGTCCTTCAATGAGCAGTTCTTC. It yields the protein CASSVEGGSFNEQFF. Full variable domain (missing parts from reference TRBV9 and TRBJ2-1): DSGVTQTPKHLITATGQRVTLRCSPRSGDLSVYWYQQSLDQGLQFLIQYYNGEERAKGNILERFSAQQFPDLHSELNLSSLELGDSALYFCASSVEGGSFNEQFFGPGTRLTVL.

The CDR3 coding sequence is TGTGCCAGTACGGGCGGGGTCAATCAGCCCCAGCATTTT. Protein: CASTGGVNQPQHF. The chain couples TRBV19 to TRBJ1-5; no clear D. The CDR3 length is 13 residues. Trimming took 7 bases from V and 3 from J, leaving 10 bases between them. Germline CDR1 reads LNHDA; CDR2 reads SQIVND (reference sequence).

The gene calls are TRBV7-3 and TRBJ2-2; no firm D call. This CDR3 spans 14 amino acids. Between the trimmed V and J ends, which lost 6 bases and 2 bases, there was a span of 10 bases. From germline, CDR1 is SGHTA and CDR2 FQGTGA. CDR3 DNA sequence: TGTGCCAGCAGTCGCACCCATAACACCGGGGAGCTGTTTTTT. Its translation is CASSRTHNTGELFF.

The V call is TRBV19, the J call TRBJ2-7; 7 bases line up with TRBD1. The CDR3 contains 14 residues. Trimming cost V 1 base and J 4 bases; bases outside gene matches: 4. Germline CDR1 LNHDA, CDR2 SQIVND (reference sequence). CDR3 amino acids: CASSIGGGPYEQYF. The CDR3 region has the DNA TGTGCCAGTAGTATAGGAGGGGGCCCGTACGAGCAGTACTTC.

The chain carries TRBV9 and TRBJ2-5, with 7 bases matching TRBD1. The CDR3 is 16 amino acids. Germline CDR1 is SGDLS and CDR2 is YYNGEE. V dropped 2 bases and J dropped 0; count of bases not matched to a gene: 7. The CDR3 region has the DNA TGTGCCAGCAGCGTGGGTGATGGGACAGACCAAGAGACCCAGTACTTC. Translation gives CASSVGDGTDQETQYF.

The CDR3 nucleotides read TGTGCCAGCAGCTTAGCCCAGGGTAACAATGAGCAGTTCTTC. Translating gives CASSLAQGNNEQFF. V is TRBV7-6 and J is TRBJ2-1; D is perhaps TRBD1 (5 bases). This CDR3 has 14 amino acids. Germline V gene data show CDR1 as SGHVS and CDR2 as FNYEAQ. Trimming cost V 0 bases and J 5 bases, with 8 bases left between them.